The entry below gives a single TCR beta chain sequence along with its context. Its antigen is undetermined. The source of the sample is a study of T cells after yellow fever vaccination. Study-wide findings and caveats: CD4 and CD8 compartments shared a small share of clonotypes, likely from convergent recombination. In FACS-sorted repertoires, abundant clonotypes from the bulk population could appear as contaminants.

It was through 5'RACE template switching that TCR cDNA was made, with a universal primer site and UMIs added. TCRdb analysed the 5' RACE reads with MiXCR anew, one entry per CDR3 protein. The sample holds some 320,000 distinct CDR3 sequences, 7.5% to 9% seen once. The receptor was isolated from a man aged 18 to 29 who received the YFV17D yellow fever vaccine. The source material was PBMCs, sampled on the day of the first yellow fever vaccination.

CDR3 coding DNA: TGCAGTGCTAGAGATCACGGTAGCTCCTACAATGAGCAGTTCTTC. This gives the protein CSARDHGSSYNEQFF. The V and J genes are TRBV20-1 and TRBJ2-1; no reliable D call. The V end was cut by 0 bases, the J end by 0 bases, with 9 bases between. The CDR3 runs to 15 residues. Germline V CDR1 and CDR2: DFQATT, SNEGSKA (reference sequence).